This TCR beta chain was documented in a study of patients and donors after allogeneic stem cell transplantation. Each CDR3 protein is one row after TCRdb ran MiXCR on the RT-PCR reads. This table has approximately 60,000 distinct CDR3 sequences, approximately 12% appearing once. V trimming: 6 bases; J trimming: 3 bases; junction bases outside the gene matches: 2. The CDR3 spans 13 residues. Germline V gene data show CDR1 as MNHEY and CDR2 as SVGEGT. This clonotype has more than one count but fewer than ten. Material: blood, either unsorted or a sorted T cell fraction (not recorded which). The sequence was obtained from a human donor who was either an allogeneic HSCT recipient or a stem cell or donor lymphocyte infusion donor (not recorded which). It is not recorded whose cells these are; they may come from a transplant donor. The chain combines TRBV6-2 or TRBV6-3 with TRBJ2-7, with TRBD1 identical over 10 bases. The CDR3 here is CASRGTGVYEQYF. The CDR3 nucleotides read TGTGCCAGCAGGGGGACAGGGGTCTACGAGCAGTACTTC.